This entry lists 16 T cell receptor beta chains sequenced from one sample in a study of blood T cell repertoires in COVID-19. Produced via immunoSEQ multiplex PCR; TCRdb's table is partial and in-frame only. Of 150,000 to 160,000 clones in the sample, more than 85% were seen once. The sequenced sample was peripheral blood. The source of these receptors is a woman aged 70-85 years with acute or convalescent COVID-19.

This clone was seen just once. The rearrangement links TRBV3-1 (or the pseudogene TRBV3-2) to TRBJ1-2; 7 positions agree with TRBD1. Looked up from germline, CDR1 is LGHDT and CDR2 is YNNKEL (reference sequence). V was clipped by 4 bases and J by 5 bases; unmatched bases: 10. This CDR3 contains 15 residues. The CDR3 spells CASSRRTGAQYGYTF. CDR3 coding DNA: TGTGCCAGCAGCCGCCGGACAGGCGCCCAGTATGGCTACACCTTC.

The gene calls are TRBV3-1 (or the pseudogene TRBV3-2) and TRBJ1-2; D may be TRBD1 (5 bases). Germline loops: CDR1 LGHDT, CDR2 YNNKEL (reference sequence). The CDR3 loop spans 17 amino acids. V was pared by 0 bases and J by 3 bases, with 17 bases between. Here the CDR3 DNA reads TGTGCCAGCAGCCAAGAGGGGGGAATGCGTGTTTACTATGGCTACACCTTC. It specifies CASSQEGGMRVYYGYTF.

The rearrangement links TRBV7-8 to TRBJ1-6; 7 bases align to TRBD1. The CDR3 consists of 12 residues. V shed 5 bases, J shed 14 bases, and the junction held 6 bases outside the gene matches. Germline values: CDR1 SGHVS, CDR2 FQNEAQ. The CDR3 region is CASSPQGVALHF. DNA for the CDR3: TGTGCCAGCAGCCCCCAGGGGGTCGCCCTCCACTTT.

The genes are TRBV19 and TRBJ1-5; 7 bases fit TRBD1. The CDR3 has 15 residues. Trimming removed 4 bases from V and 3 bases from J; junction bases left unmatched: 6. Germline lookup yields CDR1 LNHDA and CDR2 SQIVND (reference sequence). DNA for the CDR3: TGTGCCAGTAGTAAGAGACAGGGCGCCAATCAGCCCCAGCATTTT. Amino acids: CASSKRQGANQPQHF. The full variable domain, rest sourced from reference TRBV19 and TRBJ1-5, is DGGITQSPKYLFRKEGQNVTLSCEQNLNHDAMYWYRQDPGQGLRLIYYSQIVNDFQKGDIAEGYSVSREKKESFPLTVTSAQKNPTAFYLCASSKRQGANQPQHFGDGTRLSIL.

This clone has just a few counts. CDR3 loop: CASRTGTGAYNSPLHF. CDR3 DNA sequence: TGTGCCAGCAGGACCGGGACAGGGGCCTATAATTCACCCCTCCACTTT. This sequence joins TRBV28 and TRBJ1-6; TRBD1 matches 10 bases. Trimming removed 6 bases from V and 2 bases from J; junction bases left unmatched: 4. The germline CDR1 and CDR2 sequences are MDHEN and SYDVKM. This CDR3 comprises 16 residues.

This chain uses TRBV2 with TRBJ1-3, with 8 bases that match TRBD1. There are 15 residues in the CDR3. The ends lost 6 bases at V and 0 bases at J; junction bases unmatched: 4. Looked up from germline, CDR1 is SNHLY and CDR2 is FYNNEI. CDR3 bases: TGTGCCAGCAGGGGACAGGTTCACTCTGGAAACACCATATATTTT. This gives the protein CASRGQVHSGNTIYF. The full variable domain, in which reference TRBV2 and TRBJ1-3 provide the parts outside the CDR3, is EPEVTQTPSHQVTQMGQEVILRCVPISNHLYFYWYRQILGQKVEFLVSFYNNEISEKSEIFDDQFSVERPDGSNFTLKIRSTKLEDSAMYFCASRGQVHSGNTIYFGEGSWLTVV.

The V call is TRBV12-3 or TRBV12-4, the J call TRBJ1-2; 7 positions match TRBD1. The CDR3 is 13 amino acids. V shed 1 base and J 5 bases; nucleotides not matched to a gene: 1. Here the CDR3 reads CASSLDRGYGYTF. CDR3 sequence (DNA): TGTGCCAGCAGTTTAGACAGGGGATATGGCTACACCTTC.

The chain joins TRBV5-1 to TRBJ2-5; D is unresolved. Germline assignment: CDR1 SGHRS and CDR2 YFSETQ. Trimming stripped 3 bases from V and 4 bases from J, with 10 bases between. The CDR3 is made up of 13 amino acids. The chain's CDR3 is CASSSSVPETQYF. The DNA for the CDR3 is TGCGCCAGCAGCTCCTCCGTCCCAGAGACCCAGTACTTC.

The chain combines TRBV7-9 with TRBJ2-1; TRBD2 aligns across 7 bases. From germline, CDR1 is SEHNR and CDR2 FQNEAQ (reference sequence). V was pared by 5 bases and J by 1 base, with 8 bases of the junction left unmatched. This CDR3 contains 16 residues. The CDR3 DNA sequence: TGTGCCAGCAGCCTACTAGCGAGGCGGTCCTACAATGAGCAGTTCTTC. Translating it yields CASSLLARRSYNEQFF.

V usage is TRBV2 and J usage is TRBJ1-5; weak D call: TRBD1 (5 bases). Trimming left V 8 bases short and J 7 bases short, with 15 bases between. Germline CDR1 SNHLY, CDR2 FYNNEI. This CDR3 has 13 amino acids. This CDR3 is CASSSGILQPQHF. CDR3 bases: TGTGCCAGCTCCTCAGGGATATTACAGCCCCAGCATTTT.

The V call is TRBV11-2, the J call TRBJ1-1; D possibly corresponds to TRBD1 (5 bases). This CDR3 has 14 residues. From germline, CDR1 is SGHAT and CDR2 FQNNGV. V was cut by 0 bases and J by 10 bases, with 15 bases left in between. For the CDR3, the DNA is TGTGCCAGCAGCTTAGATCAGGGCAGCGGGGGAGCTTTCTTT. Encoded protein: CASSLDQGSGGAFF. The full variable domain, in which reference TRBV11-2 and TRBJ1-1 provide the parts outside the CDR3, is EAGVAQSPRYKIIEKRQSVAFWCNPISGHATLYWYQQILGQGPKLLIQFQNNGVVDDSQLPKDRFSAERLKGVDSTLKIQPAKLEDSAVYLCASSLDQGSGGAFFGQGTRLTVV.

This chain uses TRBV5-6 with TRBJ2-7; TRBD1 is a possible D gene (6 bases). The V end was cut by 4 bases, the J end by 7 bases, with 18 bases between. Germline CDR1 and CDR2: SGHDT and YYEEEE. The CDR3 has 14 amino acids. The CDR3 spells CASSTRGILNEQYV. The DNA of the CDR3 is TGTGCCAGCAGCACTAGGGGGATCCTTAATGAGCAGTACGTC.

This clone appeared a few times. The CDR3: CASSYGSKYNEQFF. CDR3 coding DNA: TGTGCCAGCAGTTACGGCTCCAAATACAATGAGCAGTTCTTC. The chain employs TRBV6-5 and TRBJ2-1, with unresolved D. CDR1 and CDR2 (germline): MNHEY, SVGAGI. The ends were cut back, 2 bases at V and 4 bases at J, with 9 bases in the middle. The CDR3 is 14 residues long.

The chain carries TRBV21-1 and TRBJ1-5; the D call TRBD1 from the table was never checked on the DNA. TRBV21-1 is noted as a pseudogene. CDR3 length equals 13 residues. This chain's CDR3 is CASSKAQCQPQHF. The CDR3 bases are TGTGCCAGCAGCAAAGCTCAGTGTCAGCCCCAGCATTTT.

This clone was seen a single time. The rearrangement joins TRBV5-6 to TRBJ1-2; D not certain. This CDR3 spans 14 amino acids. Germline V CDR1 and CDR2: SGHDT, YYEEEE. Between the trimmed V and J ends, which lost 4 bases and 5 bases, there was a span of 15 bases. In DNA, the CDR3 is TGTGCCAGCAGCGCCTATCTCCCCCCTTATGGCTACACCTTC. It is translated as CASSAYLPPYGYTF. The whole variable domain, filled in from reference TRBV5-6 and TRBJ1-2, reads DAGVTQSPTHLIKTRGQQVTLRCSPKSGHDTVSWYQQALGQGPQFIFQYYEEEERQRGNFPDRFSGHQFPNYSSELNVNALLLGDSALYLCASSAYLPPYGYTFGSGTRLTVV.

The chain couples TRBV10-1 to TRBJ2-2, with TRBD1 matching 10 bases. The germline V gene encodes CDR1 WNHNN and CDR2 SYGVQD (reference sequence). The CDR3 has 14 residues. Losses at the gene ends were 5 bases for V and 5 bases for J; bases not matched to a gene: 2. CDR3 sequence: CASSRTGGTGELFF. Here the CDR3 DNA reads TGCGCCAGCAGTCGGACAGGGGGGACCGGGGAGCTGTTTTTT.